The present entry profiles one T cell receptor beta chain with its context. This sample was included in a study of shared clonotypes between healthy human individuals. The CDR3 loop spans 16 amino acids. The ends were cut back, 2 bases at V and 8 bases at J, with 18 bases in the middle. Germline lookup yields CDR1 MNHNY and CDR2 SVGAGI (reference sequence). Here immunoSEQ multiplex PCR was the method, and the copy in TCRdb shows in-frame clones only, minus some. The sample lists just over 2,000,000 clones; roughly 94% were seen once. The TCR sequence derives from a man between 18 and 29 years old in good health. The sample comprised naive CD4+ T cells sorted from blood. Specified subset: CD45RA+ positively selected. V and J are TRBV6-6 and TRBJ2-2; D might be TRBD2 (6 bases). CDR3 loop: CASSYPGSGGPGELFF. CDR3 coding DNA: TGTGCCAGCAGTTACCCCGGCAGTGGAGGGCCTGGGGAGCTGTTTTTT.